This record looks at one T cell receptor beta chain sequence and its context. Its antigen is as yet unknown. These data belong to a study of cytomegalovirus exposure and HLA in healthy donors. The repertoire was sequenced with immunoSEQ multiplex PCR; TCRdb's copy has only in-frame clones and lacks some. Among about 98,000 clones, more than 85% were seen once, and the ten largest hold 6.3%. This CDR3 comprises 15 residues. Per germline, CDR1 SGHRS and CDR2 YFSETQ. The germline V and J ends were trimmed by 2 bases and 2 bases, with 12 bases remaining between them. Findings and caveats of the study: According to a subsequent analysis, TCR clusters from the first cohort were inclined to appear together in the 120 validation repertoires. CMV antigen specificity of a few CMV-associated chains was confirmed in vitro.

The TCR sequence derives from a man between 18 and 35 years old in good health and CMV-seropositive. This chain links TRBV5-1 with TRBJ2-3; D might be TRBD2 (7 bases). Sequencing used PBMCs. The CDR3 bases are TGCGCCAGCAGCTTTGGGGGGGGCGACACAGATACGCAGTATTTT. Encoded protein: CASSFGGGDTDTQYF.